This T cell receptor (beta chain) was documented in a study of T-cell memory formation after mild COVID-19. Across the whole study: The TCR clusters were mostly specific to one donor. Study results and limitations: Certain responding clones were present in pre-infection memory, suggesting participation of cross-reactive memory. CD4+ contracting clones lay mainly in CM and EM, CD8+ ones in EMRA.

Germline V gives CDR1 SNHLY, CDR2 FYNNEI. With V trimmed by 4 bases and J by 7 bases, 7 bases remained unmatched. This CDR3 is 15 amino acids long. Ten or more counts support this clonotype. Antigen unknown. Constant-segment primers served in 5'RACE that generated TCR alpha and TCR beta cDNA libraries bearing sample barcodes and UMIs. Using its own MiXCR run on the 5' RACE reads, TCRdb lists one record per CDR3 protein. The sample includes around 200,000 distinct CDR3 sequences, 9.5% of them seen just once. The clonotype was recovered from a young man who had mild COVID-19 (a few samples of this study predate the infection). Cell type and time point are not known. The sample was PBMCs or a T cell subset sorted from them (not recorded which). The chain uses TRBV2 and TRBJ1-4; 9 nucleotides align to TRBD1. Here the CDR3 DNA reads TGTGCCAGCAGTGCTGAGGGGACAGGGAGTGAAAAACTGTTTTTT. Protein sequence: CASSAEGTGSEKLFF.